These 19 T cell receptor beta chains originate from one sample sequenced in a study of a mutant IDH1 vaccine in newly diagnosed glioma. Clones were sequenced by immunoSEQ multiplex PCR, and TCRdb holds only the in-frame ones, with some missing. The repertoire includes tens of thousands of clones, around 83% of them detected once, and over 2% sits in the top ten. The antigens of these receptors remain unknown. Sample time point: week 11, during vaccination. The vaccine gave 300 ug of a 20-mer mutant IDH1 peptide subcutaneously per dose. Sequencing was performed on PBMCs, taken from a glioma patient whose treatment included an IDH1 peptide vaccine. The receptors stem from a man aged 40-50 years with glioma.

The chain has TRBV14 and TRBJ2-7, with TRBD1 matching 7 bases. Germline assignment: CDR1 SGHDN and CDR2 FVKESK. Trimming took 1 base from V and 4 from J; bases not matched to a gene: 7. The CDR3 contains 15 residues. This CDR3 is CASSQVGGRRYEQYF. For the CDR3, the DNA is TGTGCCAGCAGCCAAGTAGGGGGCAGGAGGTACGAGCAGTACTTC.

V usage is TRBV2 and J usage is TRBJ1-1; D possibly corresponds to TRBD1 (6 bases). The CDR3 consists of 15 residues. Germline CDR1 and CDR2: SNHLY and FYNNEI. V shed 6 bases and J shed 4 bases, with 18 bases lying between them. The CDR3 spells CASRVRQERGTEAFF. CDR3 nucleotides: TGTGCCAGCAGAGTACGACAGGAACGGGGCACTGAAGCTTTCTTT.

The chain has TRBV28 and TRBJ1-4; D unclear. Trimming took 7 bases from V and 11 from J, leaving 17 bases between them. Germline-derived CDR1 and CDR2 are MDHEN and SYDVKM. This CDR3 region has 13 residues. CDR3 coding DNA: TGTGCCAGCAACGGTGGGGTAATAGGGAAACTGTTTTTT. Translated: CASNGGVIGKLFF.

The rearrangement joins TRBV14 to TRBJ2-1, with 10 bases fitting TRBD2. The CDR3 loop spans 17 amino acids. Per germline, CDR1 SGHDN and CDR2 FVKESK. J lost 6 bases, V lost 0 bases, and 8 bases had no gene match. CDR3 sequence (DNA): TGTGCCAGCAGCCAAGAGGTGCTAGCGGGAGTCGCCAATGAGCAGTTCTTC. This codes for CASSQEVLAGVANEQFF.

The gene calls are TRBV5-1 and TRBJ2-7, with 11 bases that match TRBD1. The CDR3 sequence is 17 residues long. Per germline, CDR1 SGHRS and CDR2 YFSETQ. V shed 3 bases, J shed 3 bases, and the junction held 11 bases outside the gene matches. The CDR3 spells CASSSGQGVLAVYEQYF. The CDR3 nucleotides read TGCGCCAGCAGCTCGGGACAGGGGGTGTTAGCTGTCTACGAGCAGTACTTC.

J is TRBJ2-5 and V is TRBV7-2; perhaps TRBD1 as D (6 bases). Germline V lookup: CDR1 SGHTA, CDR2 FQGNSA. V lost 4 bases and J lost 2, with 8 bases in between. The CDR3 has 13 residues. The CDR3 DNA sequence: TGTGCCAGCAGCTCGGACAGACAAGAGACCCAGTACTTC. Translating it yields CASSSDRQETQYF.

In its sample, this clone was seen a few times. The chain joins TRBV7-2 to TRBJ2-1, with 7 bases identical to TRBD2. Unmatched junction bases numbered 2, after V lost 3 bases and J lost 6 bases. The CDR3 length is 13 residues. In germline, CDR1 is SGHTA, CDR2 FQGNSA. CDR3 in DNA: TGTGCCAGCAGCTTGACTAGCCTCAATGAGCAGTTCTTC. Protein sequence: CASSLTSLNEQFF.

The CDR3 sequence is CASSLAGGTYNEQFF. CDR3 sequence (DNA): TGTGCCAGCAGCCTTGCTGGGGGCACGTACAATGAGCAGTTCTTC. The chain couples TRBV11-3 to TRBJ2-1, with a weak D call TRBD1 (6 bases). Germline loops: CDR1 SGHNT, CDR2 YENEEA. This CDR3 is built from 15 residues. V was clipped by 5 bases and J by 4 bases, with 15 bases between them. The full variable domain, with the rest looked up from reference TRBV11-3 and TRBJ2-1, is EAGVVQSPRYKIIEKKQPVAFWCNPISGHNTLYWYLQNLGQGPELLIRYENEEAVDDSQLPKDRFSAERLKGVDSTLKIQPAELGDSAVYLCASSLAGGTYNEQFFGPGTRLTVL.

The chain recombines TRBV5-1 with TRBJ2-5; 8 nucleotides match TRBD2. The CDR3 has 14 residues. The junction had 1 base not matched to a gene; V was cut back by 0 bases and J by 3 bases. Germline CDR1 and CDR2: SGHRS and YFSETQ. The CDR3 bases are TGCGCCAGCAGCTTGGTGGGACTAGAAGAGACCCAGTACTTC. Translating gives CASSLVGLEETQYF.

This clone was detected once. The chain is built from TRBV5-1 and TRBJ1-2, with a tentative D call TRBD1 (5 bases). The germline V gene has CDR1 SGHRS and CDR2 YFSETQ. The V gene lost 3 bases and the J gene lost 2 bases, with 11 bases spanning the gap. The CDR3 is made up of 14 amino acids. As DNA, the CDR3 is TGCGCCAGCAGCTCGGGACGACAGAACTATGGCTACACCTTC. Amino acid sequence: CASSSGRQNYGYTF.

This clone was detected a few times. The chain joins TRBV29-1 to TRBJ1-5, with D hard to call. The CDR3 has 13 residues. Trimming removed 7 bases at V and 4 bases at J, with 14 bases between. Germline V CDR1 and CDR2: SQVTM, ANQGSEA. The CDR3 DNA is TGCAGCGGGAAGACGGGCCCGAATCAGCCCCAGCATTTT. It codes for CSGKTGPNQPQHF.

This clone was detected a few times. The V gene is TRBV6-4, the J gene TRBJ1-1; 9 bases agree with TRBD1. The V gene end was trimmed by 7 bases and the J gene end by 0 bases; junction bases not matched to a gene: 15. This CDR3 contains 18 residues. The germline V gene has CDR1 MRHNA and CDR2 SNTAGT. The CDR3 protein is CASKDPDRGRGMNTEAFF. CDR3 DNA: TGTGCCAGCAAGGACCCCGACAGGGGGAGGGGTATGAACACTGAAGCTTTCTTT.

The gene calls are TRBV6-4 and TRBJ2-3; D is ambiguous. V was shortened by 2 bases and J by 0 bases, with 9 bases between the two germline ends. Per germline, CDR1 MRHNA and CDR2 SNTAGT. The CDR3 runs to 15 residues. This CDR3 reads CASSDEGLSTDTQYF. CDR3 coding DNA: TGTGCCAGCAGTGACGAAGGATTGAGCACAGATACGCAGTATTTT.

The chain joins TRBV13 to TRBJ2-7; D is perhaps TRBD1 (6 bases). The ends were cut back, 3 bases at V and 6 bases at J, with 9 bases in the middle. Per the germline V gene, CDR1 is PRHDT and CDR2 is FYEKMQ (reference sequence). CDR3 length equals 12 residues. CDR3 coding DNA: TGTGCCAGCAGCTTTGACAGGAGCGAGCAGTACTTC. Its translation is CASSFDRSEQYF.

This clone is categorized as medium-sized (0.01 to 0.1%). This sample also contains other DNA sequences that code for the same CDR3. The chain is built from TRBV19 and TRBJ2-3; TRBD1 might be the D (6 bases). The CDR3 is 13 amino acids. Germline V gene sequence: CDR1 LNHDA, CDR2 SQIVND (reference sequence). Trimming left V 7 bases short and J 1 base short, with 9 bases between. The CDR3: CASKGVGTDTQYF. The DNA for the CDR3 is TGTGCCAGTAAGGGGGTGGGCACAGATACGCAGTATTTT.

This clone was counted a single time. The chain is built from TRBV4-3 and TRBJ1-5; D unresolved. Germline CDR1 LGHNA, CDR2 YSLEER. Trimming pared 1 base from V and 4 bases from J, leaving 14 bases between. The CDR3 is 16 amino acids. The CDR3 loop reads CASSQAAGIGNQPQHF. The CDR3 region has the DNA TGCGCCAGCAGCCAAGCAGCTGGGATCGGAAATCAGCCCCAGCATTTT.

This chain links TRBV9 with TRBJ2-1, with D possibly called TRBD1 or TRBD2 (5 bases each). V was shortened by 1 base and J by 12 bases, with 14 bases between the two germline ends. The CDR3 sequence is 13 residues long. The germline V gene encodes CDR1 SGDLS and CDR2 YYNGEE. Here the CDR3 reads CASSVSPTGTQFF. In nucleotides, the CDR3 is TGTGCCAGCAGCGTATCCCCGACTGGGACGCAGTTCTTC.

The chain is built from TRBV6-5 and TRBJ1-2, with 8 nucleotides matching TRBD1. Germline V gives CDR1 MNHEY, CDR2 SVGAGI. The CDR3 has 14 residues. Losses at the gene ends were 5 bases for V and 5 bases for J; bases not matched to a gene: 7. The CDR3: CASSTGQGSYGYTF. The CDR3 nucleotides read TGTGCCAGCAGTACAGGACAGGGCTCATATGGCTACACCTTC.

J is TRBJ1-1 and V is TRBV27; tentative D call: TRBD1 (6 bases). The V end lost 7 bases, the J end lost 5 bases, and 20 bases lay between the germline ends. This CDR3 contains 15 residues. Germline values: CDR1 MNHEY, CDR2 SMNVEV (reference sequence). The CDR3 region is CASIRPGAMGTEAFF. The CDR3 DNA reads as TGTGCCAGCATTCGGCCGGGGGCCATGGGGACTGAAGCTTTCTTT.